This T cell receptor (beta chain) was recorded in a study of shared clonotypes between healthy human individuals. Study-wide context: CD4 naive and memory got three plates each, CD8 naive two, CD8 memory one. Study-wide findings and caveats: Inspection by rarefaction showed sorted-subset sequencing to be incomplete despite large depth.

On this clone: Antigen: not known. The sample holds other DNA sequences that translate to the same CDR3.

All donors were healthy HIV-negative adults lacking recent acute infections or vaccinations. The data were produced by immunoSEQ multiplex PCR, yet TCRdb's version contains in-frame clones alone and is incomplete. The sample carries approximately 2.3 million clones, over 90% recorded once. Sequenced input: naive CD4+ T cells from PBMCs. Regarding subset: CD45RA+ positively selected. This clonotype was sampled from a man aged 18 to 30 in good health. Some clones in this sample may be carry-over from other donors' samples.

CDR3 sequence (DNA): TGTGCCAGCAGCTTAATTGGATACAATGAGCAGTTCTTC. Its translation is CASSLIGYNEQFF. V is TRBV7-3 and J is TRBJ2-1; D is undetermined. V gave up 1 base and J gave up 4 bases, with 5 bases separating them. Germline V CDR1 and CDR2: SGHTA, FQGTGA. The CDR3 length is 13 residues.